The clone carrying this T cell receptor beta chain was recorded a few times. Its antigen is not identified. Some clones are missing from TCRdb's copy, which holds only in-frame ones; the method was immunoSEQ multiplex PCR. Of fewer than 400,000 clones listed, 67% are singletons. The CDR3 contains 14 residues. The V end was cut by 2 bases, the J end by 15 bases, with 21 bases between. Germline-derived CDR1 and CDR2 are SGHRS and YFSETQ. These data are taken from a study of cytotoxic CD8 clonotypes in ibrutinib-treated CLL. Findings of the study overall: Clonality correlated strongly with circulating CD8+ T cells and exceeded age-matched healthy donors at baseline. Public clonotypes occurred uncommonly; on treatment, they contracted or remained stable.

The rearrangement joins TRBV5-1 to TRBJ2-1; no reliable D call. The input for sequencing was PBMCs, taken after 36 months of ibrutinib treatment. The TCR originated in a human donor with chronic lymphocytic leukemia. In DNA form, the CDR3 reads TGCGCCAGCAGCTTAATGTTCGTGGACGAGAGGTCGTTCTTC. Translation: CASSLMFVDERSFF.